The rows below give T cell receptor beta chains drawn from one sample of a study of T cell responses to AZD1222 COVID-19 vaccine. Clones were read by immunoSEQ multiplex PCR, and TCRdb kept only the in-frame ones, dropping some. The sample comprises approximately 150,000 clones, roughly nine tenths of which are singletons, and 2.6% rests with the top ten. Sequencing used peripheral blood, obtained on day 0 of AZD1222 vaccination. These receptor sequences come from an adult in good health. Each CDR3 is given with its conserved first and last residue. D genes are given only for firm matches. The size field is filled for only some rows; it gives once, few, many or a size class.

NA	NA	TRBV29-1	TRBJ1-1	TGCAGCGTTGGACAGGACACTGAAGCTTTCTTT	CSVGQDTEAFF
NA	TRBD1	TRBV30	TRBJ1-1	TGTGCCTGGACTTTACAGGGGACTGAAGCTTTCTTT	CAWTLQGTEAFF
NA	TRBD1	TRBV10-3	TRBJ1-3	TGTGCCATCAGTGCTGGGACAGAAATCCTAAACACCATATATTTT	CAISAGTEILNTIYF
NA	NA	TRBV3-1/TRBV3-2	TRBJ2-5	TGTGCCAGCAGCCAAGATTTCGGGTTCCAAGAGACCCAGTACTTC	CASSQDFGFQETQYF
NA	NA	TRBV5-1	TRBJ1-2	TGCGCCAGCAGCCTAGAGGGGATCAACTATGGCTACACCTTC	CASSLEGINYGYTF
NA	TRBD1	TRBV15	TRBJ1-2	TGTGCCACCAGCAGAGAGGACAGGGTAGGATATGGCTACACCTTC	CATSREDRVGYGYTF
NA	NA	TRBV7-8	TRBJ2-7	TGTGCCAGCAGCTTAGAGGTAGCCTACGAGCAGTACTTC	CASSLEVAYEQYF
NA	TRBD1	TRBV20-1	TRBJ1-1	TGCAGTGCTAGTTCAGGGGGCGTAGGGAATATGAACACTGAAGCTTTCTTT	CSASSGGVGNMNTEAFF
NA	TRBD1	TRBV6-5	TRBJ1-2	TGTGCCAGCACCCCGAGAGGGGGCAGTAGCTACACCTTC	CASTPRGGSSYTF
NA	TRBD1	TRBV6-2/TRBV6-3	TRBJ1-5	TGTGCCAGCAGTCGACCGGGACAGGGTAGTCAGCCCCAGCATTTT	CASSRPGQGSQPQHF
NA	NA	TRBV7-9	TRBJ1-1	TGTGCCAGCAGCTCTACACATCCTGAAGCTTTCTTT	CASSSTHPEAFF
NA	NA	TRBV30	TRBJ1-2	TGTGCCTGGAGTGTAACCAGGAACTATGGCTACACCTTC	CAWSVTRNYGYTF
once	NA	TRBV12-3/TRBV12-4	TRBJ2-2	TGTGCCAGCAGTCAAACAGGGCGCGGGGAGCTGTTTTTT	CASSQTGRGELFF
NA	NA	TRBV3-1/TRBV3-2	TRBJ2-1	TGTGCCAGCAGCTCCCGACCAGTAAACAGTGAGCAGTTCTTC	CASSSRPVNSEQFF
NA	NA	TRBV7-9	TRBJ2-3	TGTGCCAGCAGCTTGCTGCAGGCAAGCACAGATACGCAGTATTTT	CASSLLQASTDTQYF
once	TRBD1	TRBV5-5	TRBJ2-5	TGTGCCAGCAGCCTCGGACAGGGGAGGGAGACCCAGTACTTC	CASSLGQGRETQYF
NA	NA	TRBV5-4	TRBJ1-1	TGTGCCAGCACCATCGTGGAGGGTACGATGAGTGAAGCTTTCTTT	CASTIVEGTMSEAFF
once	TRBD1	TRBV30	TRBJ1-5	TGTGCCTGGAGTGCGGACAGGGATAATCAGCCCCAGCATTTT	CAWSADRDNQPQHF
NA	TRBD2	TRBV2	TRBJ2-7	TGTGCCAGCAGTGATTTTGTGACTAGCGGCTACGAGCAGTACTTC	CASSDFVTSGYEQYF
NA	NA	TRBV5-1	TRBJ2-1	TGCGCCAGCAGCTTGGGGCAAAAAAACAATGAGCAGTTCTTC	CASSLGQKNNEQFF
once	NA	TRBV6-5	TRBJ1-2	TGTGCCAGCAGTTACGCTACTAACTATGGCTACACCTTC	CASSYATNYGYTF
few	TRBD2	TRBV15	TRBJ2-7	TGTGCCACCAGCATCTCCGGGACTAGCCAATACGAGCAGTACTTC	CATSISGTSQYEQYF
NA	NA	TRBV18	TRBJ1-2	TGTGCCAGCTCACCTATAAACAGGGAAGGCTACACCTTC	CASSPINREGYTF
NA	NA	TRBV24-1	TRBJ2-1	TGTGCCACCAGTGACAGCGCCAATGAGCAGTTCTTC	CATSDSANEQFF
NA	NA	TRBV4-1	TRBJ2-7	TGCGCCAGCAGCCAAGAAGGACAGCTTTTGGGCGAGCAGTACTTC	CASSQEGQLLGEQYF
NA	TRBD2	TRBV3-1/TRBV3-2	TRBJ2-7	TGTGCCAGCAGCGGAGGGACTAGCGGGAACTACGAGCAGTACTTC	CASSGGTSGNYEQYF
once	NA	TRBV9	TRBJ2-7	TGTGCCAGCAGCCCCTGGGACAAGAGTGGCGAGCAGTACTTC	CASSPWDKSGEQYF
once	TRBD1	TRBV7-7	TRBJ1-4	TGTGCCAGCAGCCTGGGGACAGGGGGAGCAACTAATGAAAAACTGTTTTTT	CASSLGTGGATNEKLFF
NA	NA	TRBV30	TRBJ2-1	TGTGCCTGGAGTGTACGAGCCAATACCGGTAATGAGCAGTTCTTC	CAWSVRANTGNEQFF
NA	NA	TRBV13	TRBJ2-7	TGTGCCAGCAGCTTAGGCCAACAGGCTCTCGAGCAGTACTTC	CASSLGQQALEQYF
once	NA	TRBV14	TRBJ2-2	TGTGCCAGCAGCCAAGATTACAGTCCGAACACCGGGGAGCTGTTTTTT	CASSQDYSPNTGELFF
NA	NA	TRBV19	TRBJ2-5	TGTGCCAGTAGTCCCGGGACGACCGGCCAAGAGACCCAGTACTTC	CASSPGTTGQETQYF
NA	TRBD1	TRBV10-3	TRBJ2-1	TGTGCCATCAGGAGAGGACAGGGGGCTTTCGATGAGCAGTTCTTC	CAIRRGQGAFDEQFF
NA	NA	TRBV6-1	TRBJ2-3	TGTGCCAGCAGTGAAATCGGGCAGGGAGGCGCAGATACGCAGTATTTT	CASSEIGQGGADTQYF
NA	NA	TRBV3-1/TRBV3-2	TRBJ2-2	TGTGCCAGCAGCCAAGATACGGGGGTGAGGGGTTTCGGGGAGCTGTTTTTT	CASSQDTGVRGFGELFF
NA	TRBD1	TRBV6-6	TRBJ1-1	TGTGCCAGCAGTTACTTCGGGACAGGGGGCGATCAAGCTTTCTTT	CASSYFGTGGDQAFF
NA	TRBD1	TRBV19	TRBJ1-1	TGTGCCAGTAGTATCGGGACAGGGAAGTTCGATGAAGCTTTCTTT	CASSIGTGKFDEAFF
NA	NA	TRBV7-2	TRBJ1-1	TGTGCCAGCAGCTTAGCCGATCAGCCTGAAGCTTTCTTT	CASSLADQPEAFF
NA	NA	TRBV24-1	TRBJ2-2	TGTGCCACCGGTCACATGAACACCGGGGAGCTGTTTTTT	CATGHMNTGELFF
NA	NA	TRBV30	TRBJ1-1	TGTGCCTGGAGTAGATACAACACTGAAGCTTTCTTT	CAWSRYNTEAFF
NA	NA	TRBV5-1	TRBJ2-7	TGCGCCAGCAGCTTGCTTACAGGGCCCCCCTACGAGCAGTACTTC	CASSLLTGPPYEQYF
NA	TRBD1	TRBV9	TRBJ2-7	TGTGCCAGCAGCTTCAGGACAGGGGGCTACGAGCAGTACTTC	CASSFRTGGYEQYF
NA	TRBD2	TRBV7-9	TRBJ2-1	TGTGCCAGCAGCTTCGGACTAGCGGAGGGGAATGAGCAGTTCTTC	CASSFGLAEGNEQFF
NA	NA	TRBV4-1	TRBJ1-4	TGCGCCAGCAGCCAAGTTGGGGGGCTGGATGAAAAACTGTTTTTT	CASSQVGGLDEKLFF
NA	TRBD1	TRBV27	TRBJ1-2	TGTGCCAGCAGTAAGGACAGGGTGTTTGGCTACACCTTC	CASSKDRVFGYTF
NA	NA	TRBV6-1	TRBJ1-2	TGTGCCAGCAGTGAACGGCCTAACTATGGCTACACCTTC	CASSERPNYGYTF
NA	NA	TRBV3-1/TRBV3-2	TRBJ2-5	TGTGCCAGCAGCCCTCGGGACGGCCACCAAGAGACCCAGTACTTC	CASSPRDGHQETQYF
NA	NA	TRBV7-9	TRBJ1-4	TGTGCCAGCAGCTTAGCGGGGTCCAGGGGCACTGAAAAACTGTTTTTT	CASSLAGSRGTEKLFF
NA	NA	TRBV28	TRBJ1-1	TGTGCCAGCAGTTTATGGGGCAGCAGTTGGGCTGAAGCTTTCTTT	CASSLWGSSWAEAFF
NA	NA	TRBV5-1	TRBJ2-1	TGCGCCAGCAGCTCCTCCAGTACCCTTCATGAGCAGTTCTTC	CASSSSSTLHEQFF
NA	NA	TRBV5-1	TRBJ1-2	TGCGCCAGCAGCTTGGCCGCTGGGGGCCTCGGCTACACCTTC	CASSLAAGGLGYTF
NA	NA	TRBV19	TRBJ1-5	TGTGCCAGTACTTTGACAAAAAGCAATCAGCCCCAGCATTTT	CASTLTKSNQPQHF
NA	NA	TRBV3-1/TRBV3-2	TRBJ1-5	TGTGCCAGCAGCCGAGGGAGGAGCAATCAGCCCCAGCATTTT	CASSRGRSNQPQHF
once	TRBD2	TRBV3-1/TRBV3-2	TRBJ2-1	TGTGCCAGCAGCCAAGATCTAGCGGGAGTTGAGCAGTTCTTC	CASSQDLAGVEQFF